These 26 T cell receptor beta chains originate from one sample sequenced in a study of T cell responses to AZD1222 COVID-19 vaccine. Libraries were prepared by immunoSEQ multiplex PCR; TCRdb keeps only in-frame clonotypes and omits some of them. The sample carries some 85,000 clones, about 90% recorded once. The sequencing used peripheral blood, collected on day 0 of AZD1222 vaccination. The receptors here all came from an adult in good health.

This rearrangement joins TRBV9 to TRBJ2-7; 11 bases agree with TRBD2. Germline loops: CDR1 SGDLS, CDR2 YYNGEE. The length of the CDR3 is 18 residues. J gave up 4 bases and V 0 bases, and 12 bases lay outside the gene matches. CDR3: CASSVGTSGSRKGYEQYF. The CDR3, as DNA: TGTGCCAGCAGCGTAGGTACTAGCGGGAGTAGGAAGGGATACGAGCAGTACTTC.

The chain uses TRBV6-6 and TRBJ2-3; weak D call: TRBD2 (5 bases). Trimming stripped 0 bases from V and 6 bases from J, with 10 bases between. Germline V gene data show CDR1 as MNHNY and CDR2 as SVGAGI (reference sequence). The CDR3 length is 14 residues. The CDR3 is CASSYSWELDTQYF. The CDR3 DNA reads TGTGCCAGCAGTTACTCATGGGAGCTCGATACGCAGTATTTT.

The chain joins TRBV3-1 (or the pseudogene TRBV3-2) to TRBJ2-2; TRBD2 is a possible D gene (5 bases). Trimming left V 7 bases short and J 5 bases short, with 14 bases between. Looked up from germline, CDR1 is LGHDT and CDR2 is YNNKEL (reference sequence). This CDR3 region has 14 residues. The CDR3, as DNA: TGTGCCAGCACCAAAAACGGGGTAACCGGGGAGCTGTTTTTT. It specifies CASTKNGVTGELFF.

This chain joins TRBV4-2 and TRBJ2-1; no definite D call. This CDR3 region has 13 residues. V gave up 4 bases and J gave up 4 bases, with 8 bases separating them. The germline gives CDR1 LGHNA, CDR2 YNFKEQ. The CDR3 coding sequence is TGTGCCAGCAGCCGTACTACTTACAATGAGCAGTTCTTC. Amino acids: CASSRTTYNEQFF.

CDR3 bases: TGCGCCAGCAGCTTGGCCGTCCGTGAGACCCAGTACTTC. Residues: CASSLAVRETQYF. The chain has TRBV5-1 and TRBJ2-5; D is undetermined. CDR3 length: 13 amino acids. From germline, CDR1 is SGHRS and CDR2 YFSETQ. V was trimmed by 0 bases and J by 5 bases, leaving 8 bases between them.

This clone was seen only a few times. The chain uses TRBV27 and TRBJ1-5; TRBD1 matches 9 bases. Germline V gene sequence: CDR1 MNHEY, CDR2 SMNVEV (reference sequence). The CDR3 contains 17 residues. With 2 bases clipped from V and 1 base from J, the junction kept 6 bases outside the gene matches. CDR3 loop: CASSLAFGQGSNQPQHF. CDR3 sequence (DNA): TGTGCCAGCAGTTTAGCATTCGGACAGGGGAGCAATCAGCCCCAGCATTTT.

The genes are TRBV5-4 and TRBJ2-5, with 10 bases matching TRBD2. Germline V gives CDR1 SGHNT, CDR2 YYREEE (reference sequence). This CDR3 is built from 15 residues. The V gene end was trimmed by 0 bases and the J gene end by 2 bases; junction bases not matched to a gene: 1. The CDR3 is CASSLVLAGQETQYF. DNA for the CDR3: TGTGCCAGCAGCTTGGTACTAGCGGGGCAAGAGACCCAGTACTTC.

The chain joins TRBV6-6 to TRBJ2-3; D is unresolved. Trimming took off 8 bases at V and 5 bases at J, with 11 bases between the two ends. The germline V gene has CDR1 MNHNY and CDR2 SVGAGI (reference sequence). The CDR3 runs 12 residues. CDR3 sequence reads: CASATRGDTQYF. CDR3 in DNA: TGTGCCAGCGCGACCCGAGGAGATACGCAGTATTTT.

CDR3 nucleotide sequence: TGTGCCAGCCGGACTAGCGGGGGAAATGAGCAGTTCTTC. It encodes CASRTSGGNEQFF. This chain connects TRBV3-1 (or the pseudogene TRBV3-2) to TRBJ2-1; 13 bases are shared with TRBD2. V shed 8 bases and J 7 bases; nucleotides not matched to a gene: 2. Germline CDR1 and CDR2: LGHDT and YNNKEL (reference sequence). The CDR3 has 13 amino acids.

This clone was observed a handful of times. The V and J genes are TRBV12-3 or TRBV12-4 and TRBJ1-6; no definite D call. There are 13 residues in the CDR3. V was clipped by 5 bases and J by 8 bases, with 10 bases between them. Written as DNA, the CDR3 is TGTGCCAGCAGTCTTACGGAGGATTCACCCCTCCACTTT. Translation: CASSLTEDSPLHF.

The V and J genes are TRBV18 and TRBJ1-1; tentatively, D is TRBD1 (6 bases). Trimming pared 2 bases from V and 1 base from J, leaving 14 bases between. Germline lookup yields CDR1 KGHSH and CDR2 LQKENI. The CDR3 runs to 16 residues. The CDR3 DNA reads TGTGCCAGCTCACCAATCTCCAGACAGGCGAACACTGAAGCTTTCTTT. Translating it yields CASSPISRQANTEAFF.

The genes are TRBV6-2 or TRBV6-3 and TRBJ2-1, with 8 nucleotides matching TRBD1. CDR3 length equals 17 residues. With 5 bases clipped from V and 0 bases from J, the junction kept 9 bases outside the gene matches. Germline assignment: CDR1 MNHEY and CDR2 SVGEGT. CDR3 region: CASSIPVGTGSYNEQFF. The CDR3 bases are TGTGCCAGCAGTATTCCCGTCGGGACAGGCTCCTACAATGAGCAGTTCTTC.

The genes are TRBV19 and TRBJ1-4, with D tentatively TRBD1 (5 bases). Trimming stripped 4 bases from V and 0 bases from J, with 12 bases between. Per the germline V gene, CDR1 is LNHDA and CDR2 is SQIVND (reference sequence). The CDR3 length is 16 residues. The CDR3 reads CASSSPGGATNEKLFF. In DNA form, the CDR3 reads TGTGCCAGTAGTAGCCCCGGGGGTGCAACTAATGAAAAACTGTTTTTT.

The chain recombines TRBV7-9 with TRBJ2-5; no reliable D call. V shed 5 bases and J shed 5 bases, with 9 bases lying between them. The CDR3 has 12 amino acids. Germline loops: CDR1 SEHNR, CDR2 FQNEAQ (reference sequence). In DNA, the CDR3 is TGTGCCAGCAGCCCCCTAGAGGAGACCCAGTACTTC. This encodes CASSPLEETQYF.

This chain joins TRBV12-3 or TRBV12-4 and TRBJ2-5, with D unclear. Between the trimmed V and J ends, which lost 1 base and 10 bases, there was a span of 7 bases. The CDR3 contains 11 residues. For the CDR3, the DNA is TGTGCCAGCAGTTTAGGGGAAGGCCAGTACTTC. Amino acid sequence: CASSLGEGQYF.

In nucleotides, the CDR3 is TGTGCCAGCAGTGAATCGGGGGCCGGTGGCTACACCTTC. Its translation: CASSESGAGGYTF. The chain combines TRBV25-1 with TRBJ1-2, with D possibly matching TRBD1 (6 bases). The CDR3 sequence is 13 residues long. The V and J ends lost 1 base and 7 bases respectively, with 10 bases between them. The germline V gene has CDR1 MGHDK and CDR2 SYGVNS.

This clone occurred once. The rearrangement links TRBV29-1 to TRBJ1-2; D is undetermined. Germline values: CDR1 SQVTM, CDR2 ANQGSEA. The CDR3 is 8 amino acids. Trimming pared 3 bases from V and 7 bases from J, leaving 0 bases between. CDR3 in amino acids: CSVDGYTF. CDR3 nucleotide sequence: TGCAGCGTTGATGGCTACACCTTC.

The chain combines TRBV5-3 with TRBJ2-7; 10 nucleotides agree with TRBD2. TRBV5-3 is identified as an open reading frame with a role that is uncertain. J gave up 2 bases and V 0 bases, and 5 bases lay outside the gene matches. This CDR3 is 16 amino acids long. This CDR3 is CARSLDQAGGAYEQYF. In DNA, the CDR3 is TGTGCCAGAAGCTTGGATCAAGCGGGAGGGGCCTACGAGCAGTACTTC.

CDR3 in amino acids: CASSQDPKTGVNEKLFF. The CDR3 DNA sequence: TGCGCCAGCAGCCAAGATCCTAAGACAGGAGTTAATGAAAAACTGTTTTTT. The chain couples TRBV4-3 to TRBJ1-4, with D possibly being TRBD1 (6 bases). Per germline, CDR1 LGHNA and CDR2 YSLEER. The CDR3 is made up of 17 amino acids. The V end lost 0 bases, the J end lost 4 bases, and 15 bases lay between the germline ends.

This rearrangement joins TRBV18 to TRBJ1-5; TRBD1 might be the D (6 bases). The germline V gene encodes CDR1 KGHSH and CDR2 LQKENI. This CDR3 has 17 residues. V lost 6 bases, J lost 3 bases, and 21 bases lay in between. CDR3 nucleotide sequence: TGTGCCAGCTCCCGGGTCGCCGGCGGGGGGCTCAATCAGCCCCAGCATTTT. It specifies CASSRVAGGGLNQPQHF. The whole variable domain, filled in from reference TRBV18 and TRBJ1-5, reads NAGVMQNPRHLVRRRGQEARLRCSPMKGHSHVYWYRQLPEEGLKFMVYLQKENIIDESGMPKERFSAEFPKEGPSILRIQQVVRGDSAAYFCASSRVAGGGLNQPQHFGDGTRLSIL.

The CDR3 bases are TGTGCCAGCAGCTTACTAGCGGGGGGGAGCACAGATACGCAGTATTTT. Translating gives CASSLLAGGSTDTQYF. The chain recombines TRBV7-2 with TRBJ2-3; TRBD2 agrees at 12 bases. CDR3 length equals 16 residues. Unmatched junction bases numbered 0, after V lost 2 bases and J lost 0 bases. Per the germline V gene, CDR1 is SGHTA and CDR2 is FQGNSA.

The chain is built from TRBV27 and TRBJ1-1; TRBD1 matches 11 bases. This CDR3 comprises 15 residues. V dropped 7 bases and J dropped 0; count of bases not matched to a gene: 4. Germline V lookup: CDR1 MNHEY, CDR2 SMNVEV (reference sequence). For the CDR3, the DNA is TGTGCCAGCACGGGGGACAGGGGGATGAACACTGAAGCTTTCTTT. This translates into CASTGDRGMNTEAFF.

This rearrangement joins TRBV7-3 to TRBJ2-1, with 9 bases identical to TRBD2. Germline CDR1 is SGHTA and CDR2 is FQGTGA. J lost 6 bases, V lost 2 bases, and 8 bases had no gene match. This CDR3 region has 16 residues. The CDR3 nucleotides read TGTGCCAGCAGCTTATCTAGCGGGATGATTTCCAATGAGCAGTTCTTC. Its protein product is CASSLSSGMISNEQFF.

This rearrangement joins TRBV9 to TRBJ2-1, with a weak D call TRBD2 (6 bases). This CDR3 has 14 amino acids. The germline V and J ends were trimmed by 4 bases and 6 bases, with 14 bases remaining between them. The V gene's germline CDR1 is SGDLS and CDR2 YYNGEE. CDR3 region: CASSPGGGLNEQFF. The DNA for the CDR3 is TGTGCCAGCAGCCCGGGTGGGGGACTCAATGAGCAGTTCTTC.

V and J are TRBV3-1 (or the pseudogene TRBV3-2) and TRBJ1-1; 8 nucleotides align to TRBD1. The trim removed 1 base at V and 4 bases at J, leaving 11 bases unmatched. CDR1 is LGHDT and CDR2 is YNNKEL in the germline V gene (reference sequence). The CDR3 consists of 17 residues. The CDR3: CASSQARLPDRGTEAFF. Written as DNA, the CDR3 is TGTGCCAGCAGCCAAGCACGACTGCCAGACAGGGGCACTGAAGCTTTCTTT.

The CDR3 sequence: CASSLQTQGEQYF. The CDR3 DNA is TGTGCCAGCAGCTTACAAACGCAAGGCGAGCAGTACTTC. The chain uses TRBV7-9 and TRBJ2-7; D is uncertain. The CDR3 has 13 residues. V lost 2 bases and J 6 bases, leaving 11 bases between the germline ends. Per germline, CDR1 SEHNR and CDR2 FQNEAQ (reference sequence).